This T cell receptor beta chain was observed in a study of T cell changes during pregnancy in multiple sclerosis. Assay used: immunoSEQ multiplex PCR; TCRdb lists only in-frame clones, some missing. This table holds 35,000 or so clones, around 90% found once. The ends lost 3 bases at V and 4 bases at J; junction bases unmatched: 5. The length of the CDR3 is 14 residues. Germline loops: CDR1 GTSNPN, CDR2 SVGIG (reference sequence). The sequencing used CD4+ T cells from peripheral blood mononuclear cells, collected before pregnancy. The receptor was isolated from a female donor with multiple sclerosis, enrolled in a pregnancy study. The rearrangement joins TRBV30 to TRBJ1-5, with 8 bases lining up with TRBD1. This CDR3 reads CAWRSDRANQPQHF. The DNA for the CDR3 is TGTGCCTGGAGATCGGACAGGGCGAATCAGCCCCAGCATTTT. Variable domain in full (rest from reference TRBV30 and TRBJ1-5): SQTIHQWPATLVQPVGSPLSLECTVEGTSNPNLYWYRQAAGRGLQLLFYSVGIGQISSEVPQNLSASRPQDRQFILSSKKLLLSDSGFYLCAWRSDRANQPQHFGDGTRLSIL.